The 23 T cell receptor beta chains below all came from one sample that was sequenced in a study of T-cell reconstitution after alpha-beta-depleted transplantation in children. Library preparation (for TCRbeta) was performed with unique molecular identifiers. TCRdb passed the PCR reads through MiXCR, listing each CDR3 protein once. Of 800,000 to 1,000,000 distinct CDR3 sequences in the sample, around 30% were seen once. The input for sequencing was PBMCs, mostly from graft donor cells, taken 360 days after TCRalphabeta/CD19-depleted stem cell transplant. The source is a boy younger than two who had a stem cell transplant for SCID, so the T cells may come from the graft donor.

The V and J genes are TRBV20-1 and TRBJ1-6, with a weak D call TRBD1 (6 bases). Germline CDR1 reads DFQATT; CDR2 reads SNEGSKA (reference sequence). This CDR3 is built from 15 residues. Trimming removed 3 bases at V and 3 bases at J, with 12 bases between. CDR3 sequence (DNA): TGCAGTGCTAGTGGCGCCAGGGGCTATAATTCACCCCTCCACTTT. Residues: CSASGARGYNSPLHF.

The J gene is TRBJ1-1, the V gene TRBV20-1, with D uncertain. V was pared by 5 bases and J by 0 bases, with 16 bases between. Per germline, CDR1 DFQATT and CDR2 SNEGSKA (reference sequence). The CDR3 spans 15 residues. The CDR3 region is CSALKTAGLNTEAFF. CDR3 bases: TGCAGTGCTCTGAAAACCGCCGGGTTGAACACTGAAGCTTTCTTT.

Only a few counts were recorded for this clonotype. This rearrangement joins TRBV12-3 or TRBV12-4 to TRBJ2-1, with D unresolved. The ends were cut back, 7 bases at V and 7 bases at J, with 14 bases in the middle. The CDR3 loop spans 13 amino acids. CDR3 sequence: CASTARIWNEQFF. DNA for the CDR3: TGTGCCAGCACAGCGAGAATATGGAATGAGCAGTTCTTC.

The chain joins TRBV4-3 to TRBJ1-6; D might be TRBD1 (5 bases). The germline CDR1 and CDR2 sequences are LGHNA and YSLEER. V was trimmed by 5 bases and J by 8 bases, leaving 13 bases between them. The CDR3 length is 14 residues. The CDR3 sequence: CASSEGSPYSPLHF. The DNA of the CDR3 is TGCGCCAGCAGCGAGGGGTCACCTTATTCACCCCTCCACTTT.

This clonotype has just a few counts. The CDR3 reads CSVGFSGPPRGTQYF. The CDR3 DNA is TGCAGCGTTGGATTTTCAGGACCACCTAGGGGGACCCAGTACTTC. The chain joins TRBV29-1 to TRBJ2-5, with TRBD1 as a possible D gene (5 bases). Trimming took 4 bases from V and 7 from J, leaving 22 bases between them. The CDR3 runs to 15 residues. Germline CDR1 and CDR2: SQVTM and ANQGSEA.

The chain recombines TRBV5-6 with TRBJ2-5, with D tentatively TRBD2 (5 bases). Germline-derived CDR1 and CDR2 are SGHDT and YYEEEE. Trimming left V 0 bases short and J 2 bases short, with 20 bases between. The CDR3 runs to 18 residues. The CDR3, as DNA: TGTGCCAGCAGCTTGGGGTCAAGAGGGCGTGGGTTTCAAGAGACCCAGTACTTC. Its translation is CASSLGSRGRGFQETQYF.

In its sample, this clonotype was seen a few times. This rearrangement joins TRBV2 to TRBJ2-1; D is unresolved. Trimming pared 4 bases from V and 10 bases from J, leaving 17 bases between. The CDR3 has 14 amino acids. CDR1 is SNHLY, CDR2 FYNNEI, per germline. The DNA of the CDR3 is TGTGCCAGCAGTGGGAGTATAGTGCAATGGGAGCAGTTCTTC. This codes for CASSGSIVQWEQFF. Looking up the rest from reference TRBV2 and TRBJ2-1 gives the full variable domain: EPEVTQTPSHQVTQMGQEVILRCVPISNHLYFYWYRQILGQKVEFLVSFYNNEISEKSEIFDDQFSVERPDGSNFTLKIRSTKLEDSAMYFCASSGSIVQWEQFFGPGTRLTVL.

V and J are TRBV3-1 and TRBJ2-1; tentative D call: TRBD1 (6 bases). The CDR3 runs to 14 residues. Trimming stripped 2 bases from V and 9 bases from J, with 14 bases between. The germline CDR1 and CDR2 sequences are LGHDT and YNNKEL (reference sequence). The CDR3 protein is CASSQTLRGSEQFF. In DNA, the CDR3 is TGTGCCAGCAGCCAAACCCTCAGGGGTAGTGAGCAGTTCTTC.

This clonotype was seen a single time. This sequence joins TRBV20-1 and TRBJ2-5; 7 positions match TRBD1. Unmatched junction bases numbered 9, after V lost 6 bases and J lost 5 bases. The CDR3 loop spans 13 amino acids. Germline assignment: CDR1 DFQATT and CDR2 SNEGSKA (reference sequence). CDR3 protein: CSALRQGGETQYF. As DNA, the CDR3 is TGCAGTGCGTTACGACAGGGCGGTGAGACCCAGTACTTC.

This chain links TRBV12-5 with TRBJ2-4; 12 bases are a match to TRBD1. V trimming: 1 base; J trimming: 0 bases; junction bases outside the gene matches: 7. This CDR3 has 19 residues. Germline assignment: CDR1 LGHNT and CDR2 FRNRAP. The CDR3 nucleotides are TGTGCTAGTGGTTTGGGGGGGACAGGGGGCCCACTAGCCAAAAACATTCAGTACTTC. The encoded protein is CASGLGGTGGPLAKNIQYF. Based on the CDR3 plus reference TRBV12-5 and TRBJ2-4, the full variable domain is DARVTQTPRHKVTEMGQEVTMRCQPILGHNTVFWYRQTMMQGLELLAYFRNRAPLDDSGMPKDRFSAEMPDATLATLKIQPSEPRDSAVYFCASGLGGTGGPLAKNIQYFGAGTRLSVL.

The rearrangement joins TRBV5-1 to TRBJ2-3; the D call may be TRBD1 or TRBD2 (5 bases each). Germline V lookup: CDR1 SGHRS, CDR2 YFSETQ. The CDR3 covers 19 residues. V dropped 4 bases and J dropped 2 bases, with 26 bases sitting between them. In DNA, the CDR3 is TGCGCCAGCAGCCCGCGCCAGGGAAGAGGGGTTACGGACACAGATACGCAGTATTTT. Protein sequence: CASSPRQGRGVTDTDTQYF.

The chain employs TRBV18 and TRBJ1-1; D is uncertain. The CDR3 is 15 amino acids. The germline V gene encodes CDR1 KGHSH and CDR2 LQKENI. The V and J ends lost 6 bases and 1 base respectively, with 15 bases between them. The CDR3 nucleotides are TGTGCCAGCTCCGACGTGGGCCTCAGGAACACTGAAGCTTTCTTT. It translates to CASSDVGLRNTEAFF.

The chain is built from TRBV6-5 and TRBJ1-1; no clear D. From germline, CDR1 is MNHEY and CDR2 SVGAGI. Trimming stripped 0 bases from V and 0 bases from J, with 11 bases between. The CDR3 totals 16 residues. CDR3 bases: TGTGCCAGCAGTTACTCCCTCCACGGCCTGAACACTGAAGCTTTCTTT. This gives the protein CASSYSLHGLNTEAFF.

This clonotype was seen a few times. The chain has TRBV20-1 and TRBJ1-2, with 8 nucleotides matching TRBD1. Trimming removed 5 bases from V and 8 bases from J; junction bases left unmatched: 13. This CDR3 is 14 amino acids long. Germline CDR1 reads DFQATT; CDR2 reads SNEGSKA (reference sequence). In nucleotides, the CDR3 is TGCAGTGCTGGGTCGGACAGGGCCCACGGGGGCTACACCTTC. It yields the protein CSAGSDRAHGGYTF.

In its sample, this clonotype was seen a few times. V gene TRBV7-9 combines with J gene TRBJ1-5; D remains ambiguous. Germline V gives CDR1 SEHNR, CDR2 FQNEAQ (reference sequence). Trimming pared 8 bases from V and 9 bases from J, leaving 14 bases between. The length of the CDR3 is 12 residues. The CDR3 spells CASRPLEGPQHF. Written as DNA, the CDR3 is TGTGCCAGCCGTCCTCTCGAGGGGCCCCAGCATTTT.

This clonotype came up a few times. This CDR3 reads CASSYYPGTMGTDTQYF. CDR3 in DNA: TGTGCCAGCAGTTACTATCCCGGGACTATGGGCACAGATACGCAGTATTTT. The chain has TRBV6-5 and TRBJ2-3; 7 nucleotides line up with TRBD2. With V trimmed by 1 base and J by 1 base, 8 bases remained unmatched. The CDR3 is 17 residues long. Looked up from germline, CDR1 is MNHEY and CDR2 is SVGAGI.

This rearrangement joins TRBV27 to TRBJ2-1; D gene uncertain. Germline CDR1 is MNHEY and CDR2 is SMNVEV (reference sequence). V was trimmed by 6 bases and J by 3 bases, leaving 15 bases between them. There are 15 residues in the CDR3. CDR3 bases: TGTGCCAGCAGCATGGGTCCTAGAGGCTACAATGAGCAGTTCTTC. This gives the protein CASSMGPRGYNEQFF.

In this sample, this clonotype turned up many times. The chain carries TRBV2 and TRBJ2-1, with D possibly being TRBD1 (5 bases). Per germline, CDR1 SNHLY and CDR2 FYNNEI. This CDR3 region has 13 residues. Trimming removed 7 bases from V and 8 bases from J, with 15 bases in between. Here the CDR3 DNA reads TGTGCCAGCATCGCGACAGATTGGGATGAGCAGTTCTTC. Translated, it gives CASIATDWDEQFF.

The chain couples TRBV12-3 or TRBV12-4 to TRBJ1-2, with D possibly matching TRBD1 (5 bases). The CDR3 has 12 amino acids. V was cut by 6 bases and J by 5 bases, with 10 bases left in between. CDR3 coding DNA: TGTGCCAGCAGCCCCAGACAGTATGGCTACACCTTC. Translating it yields CASSPRQYGYTF.

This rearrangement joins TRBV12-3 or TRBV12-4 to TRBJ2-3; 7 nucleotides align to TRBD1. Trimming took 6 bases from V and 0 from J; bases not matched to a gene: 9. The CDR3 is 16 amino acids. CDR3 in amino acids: CASSRVGGSSTDTQYF. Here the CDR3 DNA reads TGTGCCAGCAGCCGCGTAGGGGGCTCTAGCACAGATACGCAGTATTTT.

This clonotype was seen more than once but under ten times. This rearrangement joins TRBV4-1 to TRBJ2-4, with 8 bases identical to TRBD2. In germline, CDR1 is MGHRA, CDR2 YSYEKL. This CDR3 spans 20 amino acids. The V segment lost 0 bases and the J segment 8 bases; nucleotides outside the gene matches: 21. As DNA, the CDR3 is TGCGCCAGCAGCCAAGAGAAGGAGGGACTAGTATGGGACTTAGGCGACATTCAGTACTTC. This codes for CASSQEKEGLVWDLGDIQYF.

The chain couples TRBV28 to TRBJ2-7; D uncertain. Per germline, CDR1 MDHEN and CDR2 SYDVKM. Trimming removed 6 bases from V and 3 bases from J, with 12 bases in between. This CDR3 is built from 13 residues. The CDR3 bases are TGTGCCAGCAGACATGAATCCGTCTACGAGCAGTACTTC. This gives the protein CASRHESVYEQYF.

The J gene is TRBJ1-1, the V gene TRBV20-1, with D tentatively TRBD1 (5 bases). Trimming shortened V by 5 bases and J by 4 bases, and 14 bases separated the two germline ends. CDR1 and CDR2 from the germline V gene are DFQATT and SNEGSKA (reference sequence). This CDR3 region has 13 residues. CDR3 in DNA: TGCAGTGCTGGGGGACTGGTCCGCACTGAAGCTTTCTTT. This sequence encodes CSAGGLVRTEAFF.